A single sample gave rise to the 28 T cell receptor beta chains below, sequenced in a study of T cell repertoires in cytomegalovirus infection. TCRdb independently ran MiXCR on the reads; one entry per CDR3 protein. The sample includes around 260,000 distinct CDR3 sequences, roughly 25% of them seen just once. Sequenced input: PBMCs. These receptors came from a human donor in good health (CMV status not recorded). Some clones in this sample may be carry-over from other donors' samples.

The CDR3 DNA follows: TGTGCCACCGGACGGGACAGGGAGGATGAGCAGTTCTTC. This translates into CATGRDREDEQFF. The chain links TRBV24-1 to TRBJ2-1, with TRBD1 identical over 9 bases. CDR1 is KGHDR and CDR2 is SFDVKD in the germline V gene. CDR3 length equals 13 residues. With 9 bases clipped from V and 8 bases from J, the junction kept 7 bases outside the gene matches.

The rearrangement links TRBV28 to TRBJ1-6; D not resolved. V dropped 6 bases and J dropped 7 bases, with 10 bases sitting between them. Germline CDR1 reads MDHEN; CDR2 reads SYDVKM. This CDR3 spans 13 amino acids. CDR3 protein: CASSLQQNSPLHF. The CDR3 DNA sequence: TGTGCCAGCAGCCTACAACAGAATTCACCCCTCCACTTT.

Only a few counts were recorded for this clonotype. CDR3 nucleotides: TGCGCCAGCAGCTTGACAGCCGCTAACTATGGCTACACCTTC. Its translation: CASSLTAANYGYTF. The V call is TRBV5-1, the J call TRBJ1-2; no firm D call. Germline lookup yields CDR1 SGHRS and CDR2 YFSETQ. CDR3 length equals 14 residues. The ends were cut back, 1 base at V and 0 bases at J, with 7 bases in the middle.

The rearrangement joins TRBV7-9 to TRBJ1-5, with 9 bases fitting TRBD1. Germline V gene data show CDR1 as SEHNR and CDR2 as FQNEAQ (reference sequence). The CDR3 totals 17 residues. Trimming removed 1 base from V and 4 bases from J; junction bases left unmatched: 8. CDR3 amino acids: CASSLGTGEGVNQPQHF. Here the CDR3 DNA reads TGTGCCAGCAGCTTAGGGACAGGGGAAGGGGTTAATCAGCCCCAGCATTTT.

The table lists this clonotype with many counts. V and J are TRBV7-9 and TRBJ1-2; no reliable D call. This CDR3 is 13 amino acids long. Germline V lookup: CDR1 SEHNR, CDR2 FQNEAQ (reference sequence). V was cut by 1 base and J by 8 bases, with 11 bases left in between. The CDR3 loop reads CASSLDSSGGYTF. The CDR3 bases are TGTGCCAGCAGCTTAGACAGCTCCGGGGGCTACACCTTC.

At least ten counts were recorded for this clonotype. The genes are TRBV28 and TRBJ1-2; TRBD1 might be the D (5 bases). V lost 2 bases and J lost 1, with 5 bases in between. CDR3 size: 13 residues. CDR1 is MDHEN, CDR2 SYDVKM, per germline. CDR3 in DNA: TGTGCCAGCAGTTTAGGGGGTAACTATGGCTACACCTTC. Translation: CASSLGGNYGYTF.

This clonotype was picked up a small number of times. This chain connects TRBV7-2 to TRBJ2-5; no definite D call. V was shortened by 3 bases and J by 1 base, with 12 bases between the two germline ends. Germline V gene lookup returns CDR1 SGHTA and CDR2 FQGNSA. The CDR3 length is 15 residues. Here the CDR3 DNA reads TGTGCCAGCAGCTTGGATGGACGGGCCCAAGAGACCCAGTACTTC. Residues: CASSLDGRAQETQYF.

At least ten counts were recorded for this clonotype. The chain links TRBV7-2 to TRBJ2-1; a weak D match, TRBD2 (6 bases). This CDR3 spans 16 amino acids. The germline V and J ends were trimmed by 0 bases and 4 bases, with 13 bases remaining between them. Germline V gene lookup returns CDR1 SGHTA and CDR2 FQGNSA. The chain's CDR3 is CASSLAPAGGYNEQFF. The CDR3 coding sequence is TGTGCCAGCAGCTTAGCACCAGCGGGCGGGTACAATGAGCAGTTCTTC.

The count of this clonotype is one. The CDR3 is CASSWTSGAEETQYF. CDR3 DNA sequence: TGTGCCAGTAGTTGGACTAGCGGAGCGGAAGAGACCCAGTACTTC. The gene calls are TRBV19 and TRBJ2-5, with 10 positions matching TRBD2. The V and J ends lost 5 bases and 3 bases, in that order; junction bases with no gene match: 6. Germline-derived CDR1 and CDR2 are LNHDA and SQIVND (reference sequence). CDR3 length: 15 amino acids. Complete variable domain (other parts from reference TRBV19 and TRBJ2-5): DGGITQSPKYLFRKEGQNVTLSCEQNLNHDAMYWYRQDPGQGLRLIYYSQIVNDFQKGDIAEGYSVSREKKESFPLTVTSAQKNPTAFYLCASSWTSGAEETQYFGPGTRLLVL.

The chain employs TRBV18 and TRBJ1-5; no definite D call. Germline V lookup: CDR1 KGHSH, CDR2 LQKENI. CDR3 length equals 13 residues. V lost 3 bases and J lost 5, with 8 bases in between. The CDR3 sequence is CASSPDVYQPQHF. CDR3 DNA: TGTGCCAGCTCACCGGATGTCTATCAGCCCCAGCATTTT.

A few counts support this clonotype. The chain uses TRBV28 and TRBJ2-5; TRBD2 matches at 11 bases. With V trimmed by 6 bases and J by 4 bases, 10 bases remained unmatched. The length of the CDR3 is 16 residues. Germline lookup yields CDR1 MDHEN and CDR2 SYDVKM. The CDR3 DNA is TGTGCCAGCAGGCATACGGGACTAGCGGAAGGAGAGACCCAGTACTTC. It is translated as CASRHTGLAEGETQYF.

J is TRBJ2-7 and V is TRBV7-9; D remains ambiguous. Germline V CDR1 and CDR2: SEHNR, FQNEAQ (reference sequence). With 1 base removed from V and 6 bases from J, the gap between germline ends came to 13 bases. This CDR3 is 14 amino acids long. This chain's CDR3 is CASSLGVNGFEQYF. In nucleotides, the CDR3 is TGTGCCAGCAGCTTAGGCGTTAATGGGTTCGAGCAGTACTTC.

Comment on this clonotype: A read error may be the cause here, since a much bigger clone is one base away. The chain combines TRBV7-9 with TRBJ1-3; the D is unclear. Trimming stripped 3 bases from V and 0 bases from J, with 6 bases between. This CDR3 is built from 14 residues. The V gene's germline CDR1 is SEHNR and CDR2 FQNEAQ (reference sequence). CDR3 nucleotides: TGTGCCAGCAGCTTGACGAGCTCTGGAAACACCATATATTTT. It yields the protein CASSLTSSGNTIYF.

This clonotype was detected ten times or more. This sequence joins TRBV7-2 and TRBJ2-7, with TRBD2 as a possible D gene (5 bases). Germline lookup yields CDR1 SGHTA and CDR2 FQGNSA. The germline V and J ends were trimmed by 3 bases and 3 bases, with 21 bases remaining between them. CDR3 size: 17 residues. DNA for the CDR3: TGTGCCAGCAGCTTGGCGGGCCGGGCGAACCCCCGCTACGAGCAGTACTTC. This codes for CASSLAGRANPRYEQYF.

The chain is built from TRBV2 and TRBJ2-5, with 8 bases that match TRBD2. The CDR3 is 16 amino acids. CDR1 and CDR2 from the germline V gene are SNHLY and FYNNEI. V dropped 2 bases and J dropped 2; count of bases not matched to a gene: 7. The CDR3 DNA reads TGTGCCAGCAGTGAACTCGGCGGGGGGCCTCAAGAGACCCAGTACTTC. Amino acid sequence: CASSELGGGPQETQYF.

This clonotype has at least ten counts. The chain combines TRBV12-3 or TRBV12-4 with TRBJ2-3; 9 nucleotides match TRBD1. The CDR3 consists of 15 residues. V shed 6 bases, J shed 2 bases, and the junction held 6 bases outside the gene matches. CDR3 DNA sequence: TGTGCCAGCAGCCCTGGGACAGGGAACACAGATACGCAGTATTTT. It codes for CASSPGTGNTDTQYF.

This clonotype was seen a single time. The chain uses TRBV11-2 and TRBJ2-7; possibly TRBD2 for D (7 bases). The ends were cut back, 1 base at V and 6 bases at J, with 13 bases in the middle. The CDR3 sequence is 14 residues long. Germline V lookup: CDR1 SGHAT, CDR2 FQNNGV. CDR3 loop: CASSLVTGRGEQYF. Here the CDR3 DNA reads TGTGCCAGCAGCTTAGTAACAGGGAGGGGCGAGCAGTACTTC.

CDR3 nucleotides: TGTGCCAGCAGCTTAGGGGGACAGGGGTTCACCGGGGAGCTGTTTTTT. This codes for CASSLGGQGFTGELFF. This rearrangement joins TRBV7-2 to TRBJ2-2; 10 bases map to TRBD1. The V gene end was trimmed by 1 base and the J gene end by 4 bases; junction bases not matched to a gene: 3. Germline lookup yields CDR1 SGHTA and CDR2 FQGNSA. The CDR3 is 16 amino acids.

This clonotype has a handful of counts. CDR3 DNA sequence: TGTGCCAGCAGTCCTAGCGGAGGCGGCACCGGGGAGCTGTTTTTT. Amino acids: CASSPSGGGTGELFF. The chain recombines TRBV6-6 with TRBJ2-2; 7 bases map to TRBD2. Germline assignment: CDR1 MNHNY and CDR2 SVGAGI (reference sequence). Losses at the gene ends were 5 bases for V and 4 bases for J; bases not matched to a gene: 7. This CDR3 is 15 amino acids long.

The chain employs TRBV4-1 and TRBJ1-5; D is unclear. CDR1 is MGHRA and CDR2 is YSYEKL in the germline V gene. The CDR3 is 18 residues long. The V end lost 0 bases, the J end lost 0 bases, and 15 bases lay between the germline ends. The CDR3 coding sequence is TGCGCCAGCAGCCAAGAGGTAAAGGGTCTTCTTAGCAATCAGCCCCAGCATTTT. Amino acid sequence: CASSQEVKGLLSNQPQHF.

CDR3 protein: CSATHADTQYF. The CDR3 DNA is TGCAGCGCCACACACGCAGATACGCAGTATTTT. V gene TRBV29-1 combines with J gene TRBJ2-3; no firm D call. V lost 7 bases and J 4 bases, leaving 9 bases between the germline ends. This CDR3 spans 11 amino acids. CDR1 SQVTM and CDR2 ANQGSEA come from the germline V gene.

The table lists this clonotype with a few counts. The chain joins TRBV7-2 to TRBJ1-1, with D hard to call. Germline assignment: CDR1 SGHTA and CDR2 FQGNSA. V shed 3 bases and J shed 6 bases, with 8 bases lying between them. The CDR3 runs to 12 residues. In nucleotides, the CDR3 is TGTGCCAGCAGCTTGTATCTTGCTGAAGCTTTCTTT. Protein product: CASSLYLAEAFF.

The J gene is TRBJ1-1, the V gene TRBV29-1; D possibly corresponds to TRBD1 (6 bases). The CDR3 totals 13 residues. The V gene lost 4 bases and the J gene lost 1 base, with 10 bases spanning the gap. Germline CDR1 is SQVTM and CDR2 is ANQGSEA. CDR3 DNA: TGCAGCGTTGGAGGACAGCCGAACACTGAAGCTTTCTTT. Amino acid sequence: CSVGGQPNTEAFF.

V is TRBV18 and J is TRBJ1-2; maybe TRBD1 (6 bases). The CDR3 has 14 residues. The germline V gene has CDR1 KGHSH and CDR2 LQKENI. Trimming pared 3 bases from V and 0 bases from J, leaving 8 bases between. The CDR3 is CASSPDRSNYGYTF. The CDR3 DNA follows: TGTGCCAGCTCACCGGACAGATCTAACTATGGCTACACCTTC.

The chain's CDR3 is CASIDRAANYGYTF. For the CDR3, the DNA is TGTGCCAGCATCGACAGGGCAGCTAACTATGGCTACACCTTC. The chain carries TRBV6-1 and TRBJ1-2; TRBD1 matches 7 bases. CDR1 and CDR2 (germline): MNHNS, SASEGT. V lost 7 bases, J lost 0 bases, and 5 bases stayed unmatched. The CDR3 consists of 14 residues.

The chain combines TRBV20-1 with TRBJ2-7, with TRBD1 matching over 10 bases. Trimming cost V 5 bases and J 5 bases; bases outside gene matches: 9. Germline V gene lookup returns CDR1 DFQATT and CDR2 SNEGSKA (reference sequence). This CDR3 region has 14 residues. CDR3 sequence reads: CSARRDRGIHEQYF. In nucleotides, the CDR3 is TGCAGTGCTCGGCGGGACAGGGGTATCCACGAGCAGTACTTC.

The V call is TRBV5-1, the J call TRBJ2-3; 8 nucleotides agree with TRBD1. Germline CDR1 reads SGHRS; CDR2 reads YFSETQ. The CDR3 length is 15 residues. The V and J ends lost 1 base and 4 bases, in that order; junction bases with no gene match: 5. The CDR3 nucleotides are TGCGCCAGCAGCTTGACAGGGGGTAGTGCAGATACGCAGTATTTT. This codes for CASSLTGGSADTQYF.

This clonotype showed up many times. This chain uses TRBV7-8 with TRBJ1-5; D is undetermined. Trimming left V 1 base short and J 4 bases short, with 11 bases between. Germline CDR1 reads SGHVS; CDR2 reads FQNEAQ. The CDR3 contains 15 residues. CDR3 DNA: TGTGCCAGCAGCTTAGATAGGAACCCTAATCAGCCCCAGCATTTT. It encodes CASSLDRNPNQPQHF.